This TCR beta chain was recovered during a study of stem cell transplantation in POMP-related autoinflammatory disease. At the level of the study: Impaired MHC class I-dependent CD8+ differentiation was hypothesized from defective thymoproteasomes. Neutrophil and platelet engraftment from the graft donor was 100% through one year after transplant.

As regards this clone: What it binds is unknown.

The study, taken as a whole, reports: Patients with PRAID showed a restricted number of unique TRB V-J gene pairings.

Trimming cost V 3 bases and J 0 bases, with 7 bases left between them. CDR3 size: 14 residues. Germline V lookup: CDR1 SGHRS, CDR2 YFSETQ. Profiling relied on immunoSEQ multiplex PCR, and the TCRdb table lists in-frame clones only, not all of them. The sample carries some 68,000 clones, approximately 91% recorded once. The sequencing here drew on CD4+ T cells from PBMCs, taken after stem cell transplantation. This TCR came from a human patient with POMP-related autoinflammation and immune dysregulation (PRAID). Certain T cells may be donor cells from the graft. The chain couples TRBV5-1 to TRBJ2-1, with D unresolved. The CDR3 nucleotides read TGCGCCAGCAGCTCAGAAAGCTCCTACAATGAGCAGTTCTTC. It yields the protein CASSSESSYNEQFF.